Listed here is a single TCR beta chain. Its cognate antigen is unknown. CDR1 is SQVTM and CDR2 is ANQGSEA in the germline V gene. There are 17 residues in the CDR3. V dropped 2 bases and J dropped 0; count of bases not matched to a gene: 8. General study findings and limits: Tumor memory CD4+ T cell TCR gene usage was found to cluster with blood and lymph node memory CD4+ cells and with lymph node naive CD4+ cells. Greatest tumor Treg TCR overlap was with tumor naive CD4+ cells.

Constant-region reverse primers amplified full-length variable regions, followed by semi-nested Nested Universal Primer A PCR. TCRdb fed the 5' RACE reads into MiXCR, producing one record per CDR3 protein. Seen here are about 60,000 distinct CDR3 sequences, approximately 29% observed once, and the top ten hold approximately 2.2%. This chain links TRBV29-1 with TRBJ2-1; 9 bases are a match to TRBD1. The sequence was obtained from a female donor with breast cancer. Specimen: tumor-infiltrating naive CD4+ T cells sorted from the breast tumor. Noted subset: naive CD4+ T cells, CD4+CD45RA+CD25-. The CDR3 loop reads CSVERGTGYSSYNEQFF. CDR3 DNA: TGCAGCGTTGAACGGGGGACAGGGTACAGCTCCTACAATGAGCAGTTCTTC.